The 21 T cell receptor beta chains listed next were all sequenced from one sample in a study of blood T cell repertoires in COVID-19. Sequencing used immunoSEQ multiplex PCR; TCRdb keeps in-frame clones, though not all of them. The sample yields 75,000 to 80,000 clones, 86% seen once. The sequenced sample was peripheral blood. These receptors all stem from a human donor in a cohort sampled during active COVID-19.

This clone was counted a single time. The CDR3 DNA reads as TGCGCCAGCAGCCTCATTAGCGGGGGCCTGAATGAGCAGTTCTTC. This gives the protein CASSLISGGLNEQFF. The chain employs TRBV4-3 and TRBJ2-1, with 9 bases aligning to TRBD2. CDR3 size: 15 residues. Looked up from germline, CDR1 is LGHNA and CDR2 is YSLEER. V was pared by 4 bases and J by 7 bases, with 8 bases of the junction left unmatched.

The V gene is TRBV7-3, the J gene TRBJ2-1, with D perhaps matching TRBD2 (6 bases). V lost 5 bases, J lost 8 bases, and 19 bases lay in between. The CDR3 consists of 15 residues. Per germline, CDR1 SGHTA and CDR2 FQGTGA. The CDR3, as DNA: TGTGCCAGCAGCGAAACTGGTGATGCGGGATATGAGCAGTTCTTC. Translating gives CASSETGDAGYEQFF.

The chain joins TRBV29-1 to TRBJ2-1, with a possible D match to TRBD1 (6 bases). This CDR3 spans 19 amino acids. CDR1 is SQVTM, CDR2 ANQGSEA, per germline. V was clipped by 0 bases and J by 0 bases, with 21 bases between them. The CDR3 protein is CSVEDLDSTEGSSYNEQFF. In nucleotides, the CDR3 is TGCAGCGTTGAAGACTTGGACAGCACCGAGGGGAGCTCCTACAATGAGCAGTTCTTC.

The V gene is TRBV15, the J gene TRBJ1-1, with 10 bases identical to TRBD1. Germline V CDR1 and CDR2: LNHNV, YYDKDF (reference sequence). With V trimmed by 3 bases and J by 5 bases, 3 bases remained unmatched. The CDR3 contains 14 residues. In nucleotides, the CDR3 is TGTGCCACCAGCAGGGGGACAGGGGAGACTGAAGCTTTCTTT. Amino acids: CATSRGTGETEAFF.

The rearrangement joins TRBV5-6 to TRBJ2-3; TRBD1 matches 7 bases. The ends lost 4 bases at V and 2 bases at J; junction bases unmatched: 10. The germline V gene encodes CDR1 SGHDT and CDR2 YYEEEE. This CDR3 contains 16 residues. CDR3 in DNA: TGTGCCAGCAGCGCACCCGGGACAGAATCCACAGATACGCAGTATTTT. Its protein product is CASSAPGTESTDTQYF.

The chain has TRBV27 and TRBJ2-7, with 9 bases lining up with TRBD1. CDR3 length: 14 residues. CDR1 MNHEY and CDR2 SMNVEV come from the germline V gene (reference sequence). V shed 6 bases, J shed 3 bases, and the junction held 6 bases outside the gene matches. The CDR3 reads CASSPQGASYEQYF. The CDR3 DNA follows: TGTGCCAGCAGCCCACAGGGGGCCAGCTACGAGCAGTACTTC.

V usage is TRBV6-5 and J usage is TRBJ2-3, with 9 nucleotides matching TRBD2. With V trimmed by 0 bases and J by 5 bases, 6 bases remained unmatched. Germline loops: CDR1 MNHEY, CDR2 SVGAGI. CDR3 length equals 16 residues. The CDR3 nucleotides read TGTGCCAGCAGTTACTCGTCTAGCGGGATTAGAGATACGCAGTATTTT. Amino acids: CASSYSSSGIRDTQYF.

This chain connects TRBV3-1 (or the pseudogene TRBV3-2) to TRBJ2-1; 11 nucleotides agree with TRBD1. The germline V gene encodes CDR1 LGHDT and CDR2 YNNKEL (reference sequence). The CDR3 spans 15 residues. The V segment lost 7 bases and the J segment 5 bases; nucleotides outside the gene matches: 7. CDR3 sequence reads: CASNRGTGGDNEQFF. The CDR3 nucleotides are TGTGCCAGCAACCGAGGGACAGGGGGGGACAATGAGCAGTTCTTC.

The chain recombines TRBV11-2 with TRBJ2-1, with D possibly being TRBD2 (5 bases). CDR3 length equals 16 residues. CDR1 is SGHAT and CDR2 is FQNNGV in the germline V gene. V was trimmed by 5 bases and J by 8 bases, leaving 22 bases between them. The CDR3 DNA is TGTGCCAGCAGCACTGTAACTAGTGATCATGGCTATGAGCAGTTCTTC. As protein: CASSTVTSDHGYEQFF.

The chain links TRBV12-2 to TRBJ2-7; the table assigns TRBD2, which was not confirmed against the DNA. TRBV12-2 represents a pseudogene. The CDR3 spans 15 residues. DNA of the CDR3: TGTGCAAGTCGCTTACCGGGACTGGGTTCCTACGAGCAGTACTTC. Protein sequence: CASRLPGLGSYEQYF.

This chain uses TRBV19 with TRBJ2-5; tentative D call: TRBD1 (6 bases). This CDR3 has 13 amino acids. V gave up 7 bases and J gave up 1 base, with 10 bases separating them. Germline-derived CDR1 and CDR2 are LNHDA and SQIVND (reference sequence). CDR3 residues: CASIRTAQETQYF. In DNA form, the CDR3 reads TGTGCCAGTATAAGGACAGCCCAAGAGACCCAGTACTTC.

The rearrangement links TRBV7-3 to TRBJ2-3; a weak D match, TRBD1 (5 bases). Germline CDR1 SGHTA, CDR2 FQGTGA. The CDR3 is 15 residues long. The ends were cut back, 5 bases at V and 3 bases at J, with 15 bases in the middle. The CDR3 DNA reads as TGTGCCAGCAGCACATACCCTCAGGGAACAGATACGCAGTATTTT. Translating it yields CASSTYPQGTDTQYF. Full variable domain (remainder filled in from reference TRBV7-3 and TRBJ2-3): GAGVSQTPSNKVTEKGKYVELRCDPISGHTALYWYRQSLGQGPEFLIYFQGTGAADDSGLPNDRFFAVRPEGSVSTLKIQRTERGDSAVYLCASSTYPQGTDTQYFGPGTRLTVL.

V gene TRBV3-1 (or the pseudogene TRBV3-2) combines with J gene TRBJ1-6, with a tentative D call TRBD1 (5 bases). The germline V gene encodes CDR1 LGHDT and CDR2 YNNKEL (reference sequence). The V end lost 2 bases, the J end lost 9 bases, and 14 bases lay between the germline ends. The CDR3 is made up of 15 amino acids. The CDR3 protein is CASSQRPGLPSPLHF. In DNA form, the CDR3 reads TGTGCCAGCAGCCAACGCCCGGGACTCCCTTCACCCCTCCACTTT.

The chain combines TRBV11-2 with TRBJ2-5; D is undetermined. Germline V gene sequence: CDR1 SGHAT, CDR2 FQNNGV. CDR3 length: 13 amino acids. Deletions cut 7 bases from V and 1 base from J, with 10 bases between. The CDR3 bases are TGTGCCAGCACCCCAGGCCTCCAAGAGACCCAGTACTTC. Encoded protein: CASTPGLQETQYF. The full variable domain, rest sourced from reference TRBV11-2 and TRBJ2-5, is EAGVAQSPRYKIIEKRQSVAFWCNPISGHATLYWYQQILGQGPKLLIQFQNNGVVDDSQLPKDRFSAERLKGVDSTLKIQPAKLEDSAVYLCASTPGLQETQYFGPGTRLLVL.

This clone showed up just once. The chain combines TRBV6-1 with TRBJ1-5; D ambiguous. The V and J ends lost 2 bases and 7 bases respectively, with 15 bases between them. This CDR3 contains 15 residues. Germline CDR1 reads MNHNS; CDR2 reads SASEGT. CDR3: CASSERGNSKQPQHF. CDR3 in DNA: TGTGCCAGCAGTGAACGGGGAAATTCCAAGCAGCCCCAGCATTTT.

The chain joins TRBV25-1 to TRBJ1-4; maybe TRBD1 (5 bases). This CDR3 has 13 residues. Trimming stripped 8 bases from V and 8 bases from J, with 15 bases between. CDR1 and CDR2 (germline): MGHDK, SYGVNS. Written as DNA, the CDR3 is TGTGCCAGCGAGGCCCCGTCAGGGGAAAAACTGTTTTTT. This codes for CASEAPSGEKLFF.

CDR3 coding DNA: TGTGCCAGCAGAGACCTAGGACAGGGCCAAGAGACCCAGTACTTC. Translated, it gives CASRDLGQGQETQYF. The chain recombines TRBV28 with TRBJ2-5; 8 nucleotides agree with TRBD1. The CDR3 runs 15 residues. Germline V gene lookup returns CDR1 MDHEN and CDR2 SYDVKM. Germline trimming cut 6 bases from V and 1 base from J; bases unmatched to any gene: 7.

The CDR3 DNA is TGCGCCAGCAGCTGGGGGACAGAGAACTATGGCTACACCTTC. Its translation: CASSWGTENYGYTF. The chain has TRBV5-1 and TRBJ1-2; 7 nucleotides align to TRBD1. Germline lookup yields CDR1 SGHRS and CDR2 YFSETQ. This CDR3 region has 14 residues. V was pared by 3 bases and J by 2 bases, with 4 bases of the junction left unmatched.

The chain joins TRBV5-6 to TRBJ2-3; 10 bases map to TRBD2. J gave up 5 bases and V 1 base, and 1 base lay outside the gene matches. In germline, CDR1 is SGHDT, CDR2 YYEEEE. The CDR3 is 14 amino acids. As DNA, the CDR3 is TGTGCCAGCAGCTTGAGACTAGCGGGAGATACGCAGTATTTT. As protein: CASSLRLAGDTQYF.

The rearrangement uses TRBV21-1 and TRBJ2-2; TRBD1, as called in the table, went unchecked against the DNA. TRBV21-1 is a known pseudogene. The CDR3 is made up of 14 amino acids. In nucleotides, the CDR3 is TGTGCCAGCAGCGACAGGGGTAGGGCCGGGGAGCTGTTTTTT. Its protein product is CASSDRGRAGELFF.

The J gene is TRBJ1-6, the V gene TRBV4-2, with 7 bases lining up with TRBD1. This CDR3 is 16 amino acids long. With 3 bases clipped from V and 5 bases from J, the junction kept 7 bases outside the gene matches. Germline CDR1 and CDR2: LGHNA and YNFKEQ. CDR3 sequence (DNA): TGTGCCAGCAGCCAGGCGGGACAGAGTCATAATTCACCCCTCCACTTT. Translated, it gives CASSQAGQSHNSPLHF.